The T cell receptor (beta chain) under discussion was sequenced for a study of T cells in Graves' hyperthyroidism and ophthalmopathy. Amplified regions were TCR beta CDR3 sequences from RNA transcripts. HTBI primers were used for first-round RT-PCR of the TCR CDR3. One entry per CDR3 protein results from TCRdb running MiXCR on the multiplex PCR reads. Counted here are under 550,000 distinct CDR3 sequences, approximately 14% occurring once; the ten biggest clones make up 5% to 6%. This clonotype was detected ten times or more. The germline CDR1 and CDR2 sequences are LGHNT and FRNRAP. This CDR3 contains 15 residues. The V end lost 6 bases, the J end lost 2 bases, and 16 bases lay between the germline ends.

Sequencing was done on a sample of blood. The chain joins TRBV12-5 to TRBJ1-2, with TRBD1 as a possible D gene (5 bases). The TCR sequence derives from a young woman with Graves' hyperthyroidism. DNA for the CDR3: TGTGCTAGTGGCACCCAGGGATTGGCGAACTATGGCTACACCTTC. Amino acids: CASGTQGLANYGYTF.